This T cell receptor beta chain derives from a study of cytomegalovirus exposure and HLA in healthy donors. Study details: Of the donors genotyped, 300 to 500 in all, over 80% fell in the Caucasian-associated ancestry cluster. Regarding the study as a whole: The authors enumerated under 200 TCR beta chains as linked to cytomegalovirus.

Of note for this clone: Antigen specificity is unknown.

60 Vbeta and 13 Jbeta primers were used in PCR. The repertoire was sequenced with immunoSEQ multiplex PCR; TCRdb's copy has only in-frame clones and lacks some. The data show some 150,000 clones, nearly 80% seen once. The V gene's germline CDR1 is ENHRY and CDR2 SYGVKD. This CDR3 comprises 15 residues. The junction had 9 bases not matched to a gene; V was cut back by 8 bases and J by 1 base. Sequencing was performed on PBMCs. The chain links TRBV10-3 to TRBJ2-3; 7 bases map to TRBD2. The TCR sequence derives from a man aged 35-49 years in good health and CMV-seropositive. CDR3 sequence reads: CAIGGLFPRTDTQYF. CDR3 nucleotide sequence: TGTGCCATCGGGGGACTATTTCCTCGCACAGATACGCAGTATTTT.